Sequencing of this T cell receptor beta chain was carried out in a study of T cells after yellow fever vaccination. The V end was cut by 5 bases, the J end by 0 bases, with 12 bases between. The CDR3 is made up of 14 amino acids. The germline V gene has CDR1 SQVTM and CDR2 ANQGSEA. From the 5' RACE reads, TCRdb called clonotypes with MiXCR, one entry per CDR3 protein. The repertoire holds some 670,000 distinct CDR3 sequences, with 9% to 15% as singletons. This clonotype was counted only a few times. This sequence originates from a man aged 30 to 45 who received the YFV17D yellow fever vaccine. Material: PBMCs, obtained on the day of the yellow fever booster vaccination. The gene calls are TRBV29-1 and TRBJ2-3; D may correspond to TRBD1 or TRBD2 (6 bases each). The CDR3 nucleotides read TGCAGCGTTCGGGGGCGTACTAGCACAGATACGCAGTATTTT. Translated, it gives CSVRGRTSTDTQYF.